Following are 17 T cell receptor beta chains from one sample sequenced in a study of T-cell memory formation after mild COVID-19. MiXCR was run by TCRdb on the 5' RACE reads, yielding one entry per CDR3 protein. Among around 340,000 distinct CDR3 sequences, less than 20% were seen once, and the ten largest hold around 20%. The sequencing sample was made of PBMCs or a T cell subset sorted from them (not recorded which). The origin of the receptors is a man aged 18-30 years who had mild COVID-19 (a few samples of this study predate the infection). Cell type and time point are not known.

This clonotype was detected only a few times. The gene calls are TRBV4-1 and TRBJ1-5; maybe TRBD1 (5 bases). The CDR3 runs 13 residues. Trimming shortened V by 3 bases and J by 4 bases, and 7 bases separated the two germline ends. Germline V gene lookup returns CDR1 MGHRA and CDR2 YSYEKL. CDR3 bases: TGCGCCAGCAGCCACACAGGAAATCAGCCCCAGCATTTT. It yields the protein CASSHTGNQPQHF.

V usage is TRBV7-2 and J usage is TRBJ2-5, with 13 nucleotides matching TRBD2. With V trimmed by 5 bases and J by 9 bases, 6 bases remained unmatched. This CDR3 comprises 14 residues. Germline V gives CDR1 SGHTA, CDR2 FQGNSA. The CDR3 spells CASSGTSGAGAQYF. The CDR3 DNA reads TGTGCCAGCAGCGGGACTAGCGGGGCGGGGGCCCAGTACTTC. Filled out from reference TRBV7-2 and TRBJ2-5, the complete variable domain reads GAGVSQSPSNKVTEKGKDVELRCDPISGHTALYWYRQSLGQGLEFLIYFQGNSAPDKSGLPSDRFSAERTGGSVSTLTIQRTQQEDSAVYLCASSGTSGAGAQYFGPGTRLLVL.

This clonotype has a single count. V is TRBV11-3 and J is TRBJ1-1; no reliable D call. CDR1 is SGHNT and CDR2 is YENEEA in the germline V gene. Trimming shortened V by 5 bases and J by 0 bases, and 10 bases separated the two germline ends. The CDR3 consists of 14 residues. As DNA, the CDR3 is TGTGCCAGCAGCCCGAAAGACATGAACACTGAAGCTTTCTTT. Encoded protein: CASSPKDMNTEAFF.

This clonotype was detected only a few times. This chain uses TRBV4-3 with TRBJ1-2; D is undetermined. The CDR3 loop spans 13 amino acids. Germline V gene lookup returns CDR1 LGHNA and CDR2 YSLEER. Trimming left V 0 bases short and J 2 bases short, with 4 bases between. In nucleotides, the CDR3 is TGCGCCAGCAGCCAAGAACAGAACTATGGCTACACCTTC. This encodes CASSQEQNYGYTF.

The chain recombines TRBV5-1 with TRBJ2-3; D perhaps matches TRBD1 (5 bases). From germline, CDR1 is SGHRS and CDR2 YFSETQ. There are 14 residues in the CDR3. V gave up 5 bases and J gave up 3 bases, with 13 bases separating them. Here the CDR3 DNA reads TGCGCCAGCAGTCCTTGGGCAGGGACAGATACGCAGTATTTT. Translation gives CASSPWAGTDTQYF.

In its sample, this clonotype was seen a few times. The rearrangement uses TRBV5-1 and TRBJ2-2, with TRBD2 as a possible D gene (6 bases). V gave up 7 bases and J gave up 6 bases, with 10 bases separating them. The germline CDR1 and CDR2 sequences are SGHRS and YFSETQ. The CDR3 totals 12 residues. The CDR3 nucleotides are TGCGCCAGCCACCGCGGGGCCGGGGAGCTGTTTTTT. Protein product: CASHRGAGELFF.

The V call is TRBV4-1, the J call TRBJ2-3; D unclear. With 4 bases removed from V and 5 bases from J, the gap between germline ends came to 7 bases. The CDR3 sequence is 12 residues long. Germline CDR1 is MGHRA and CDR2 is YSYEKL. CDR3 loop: CASSLPRDTQYF. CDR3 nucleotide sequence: TGCGCCAGCAGCCTTCCAAGAGATACGCAGTATTTT.

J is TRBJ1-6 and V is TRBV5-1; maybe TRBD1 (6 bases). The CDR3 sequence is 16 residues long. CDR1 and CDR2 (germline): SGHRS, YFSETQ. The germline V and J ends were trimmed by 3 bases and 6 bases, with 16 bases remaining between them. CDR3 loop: CASSSLGTKANSPLHF. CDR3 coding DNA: TGCGCCAGCAGCTCGCTTGGGACAAAAGCTAATTCACCCCTCCACTTT.

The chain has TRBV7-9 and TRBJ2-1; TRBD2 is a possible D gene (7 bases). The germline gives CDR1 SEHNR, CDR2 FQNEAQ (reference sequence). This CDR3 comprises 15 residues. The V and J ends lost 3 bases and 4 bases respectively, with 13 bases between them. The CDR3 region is CASSLRRGGYNEQFF. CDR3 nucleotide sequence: TGTGCCAGCAGCTTGAGGAGGGGGGGATACAATGAGCAGTTCTTC.

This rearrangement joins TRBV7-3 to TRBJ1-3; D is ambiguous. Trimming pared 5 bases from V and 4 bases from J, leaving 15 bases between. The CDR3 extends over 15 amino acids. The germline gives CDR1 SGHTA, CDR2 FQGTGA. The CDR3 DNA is TGTGCCAGCAGCCCAGGCTGGGGTTCGGGAAACACCATATATTTT. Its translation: CASSPGWGSGNTIYF.

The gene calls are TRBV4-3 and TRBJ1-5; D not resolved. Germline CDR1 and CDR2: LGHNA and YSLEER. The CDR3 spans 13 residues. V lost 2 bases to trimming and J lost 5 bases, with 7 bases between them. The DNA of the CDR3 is TGCGCCAGCAGCCAACAGCTAGATCAGCCCCAGCATTTT. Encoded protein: CASSQQLDQPQHF.

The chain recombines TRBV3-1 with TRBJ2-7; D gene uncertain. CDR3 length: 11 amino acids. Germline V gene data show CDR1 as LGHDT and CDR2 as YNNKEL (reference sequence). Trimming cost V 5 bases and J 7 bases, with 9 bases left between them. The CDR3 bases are TGTGCCAGCAGCTCAACGGGTGAGCAGTACTTC. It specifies CASSSTGEQYF.

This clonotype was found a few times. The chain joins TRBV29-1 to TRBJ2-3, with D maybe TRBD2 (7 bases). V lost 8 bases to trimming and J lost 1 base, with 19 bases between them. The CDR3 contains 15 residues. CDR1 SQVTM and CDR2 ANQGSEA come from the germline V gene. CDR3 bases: TGCAGCCATGGGGGGGCGATGGGTGGCACAGATACGCAGTATTTT. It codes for CSHGGAMGGTDTQYF.

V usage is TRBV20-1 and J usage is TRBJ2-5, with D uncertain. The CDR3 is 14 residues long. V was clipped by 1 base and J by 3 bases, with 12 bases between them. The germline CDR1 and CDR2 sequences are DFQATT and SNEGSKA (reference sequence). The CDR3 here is CSARGRLGEETQYF. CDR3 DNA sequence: TGCAGTGCTAGAGGAAGGCTTGGTGAAGAGACCCAGTACTTC.

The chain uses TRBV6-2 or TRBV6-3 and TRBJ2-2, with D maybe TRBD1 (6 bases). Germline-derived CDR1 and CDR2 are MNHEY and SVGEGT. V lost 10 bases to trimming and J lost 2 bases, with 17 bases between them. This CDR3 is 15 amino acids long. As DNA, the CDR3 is TGTGCCACCGACATCACGGACAGAAACACCGGGGAGCTGTTTTTT. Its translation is CATDITDRNTGELFF.

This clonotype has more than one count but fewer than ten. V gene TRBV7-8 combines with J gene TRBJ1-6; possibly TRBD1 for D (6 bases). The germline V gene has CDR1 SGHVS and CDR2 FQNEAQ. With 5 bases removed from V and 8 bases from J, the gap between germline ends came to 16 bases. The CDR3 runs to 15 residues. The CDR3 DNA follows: TGTGCCAGCAGCGCCGGCCAGGGGCAATATTCACCCCTCCACTTT. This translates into CASSAGQGQYSPLHF. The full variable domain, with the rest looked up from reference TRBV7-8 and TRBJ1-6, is GAGVSQSPRYKVAKRGQDVALRCDPISGHVSLFWYQQALGQGPEFLTYFQNEAQLDKSGLPSDRFFAERPEGSVSTLKIQRTQQEDSAVYLCASSAGQGQYSPLHFGNGTRLTVT.

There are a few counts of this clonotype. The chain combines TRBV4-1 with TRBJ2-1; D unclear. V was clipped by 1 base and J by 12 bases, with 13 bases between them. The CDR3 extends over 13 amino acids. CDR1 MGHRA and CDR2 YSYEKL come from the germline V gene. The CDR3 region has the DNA TGCGCCAGCAGCCAAGTAATAGGTGAACGGCAGTTCTTC. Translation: CASSQVIGERQFF.